Listed below are T cell receptor beta chains from one sample, sequenced in a study of blood T cell repertoires in COVID-19. TCRdb's table, derived via immunoSEQ multiplex PCR, lists solely in-frame clones and lacks some. The sample lists about 170,000 clones; approximately 85% were seen once. The sample comprised peripheral blood. These receptors came from a man aged 60 to 75 who had recovered from COVID-19. CDR3s include the opening cysteine and the closing phenylalanine or tryptophan. The order of the fields is CDR3 protein, CDR3 DNA, clone size, V gene, D gene, J gene. D genes are given only for firm matches. Part of the rows lack a size; the others show once, few, many or a class for expanded clones.

CDR3 protein: CASSFDRKAFF
CDR3 DNA: TGTGCCAGCAGCTTCGACAGGAAAGCTTTCTTT
clone size: NA
V gene: TRBV7-9
D gene: NA
J gene: TRBJ1-1

CDR3 protein: CAISGTGTSGSRGNEQFF
CDR3 DNA: TGTGCCATCAGTGGAACCGGGACTAGCGGGAGTCGGGGCAATGAGCAGTTCTTC
clone size: few
V gene: TRBV10-3
D gene: TRBD2
J gene: TRBJ2-1

CDR3 protein: CSVGSWGTNEKLFF
CDR3 DNA: TGCAGCGTGGGCTCATGGGGCACTAATGAAAAACTGTTTTTT
clone size: NA
V gene: TRBV29-1
D gene: NA
J gene: TRBJ1-4

CDR3 protein: CATSDSLTGAEGSPLHF
CDR3 DNA: TGTGCCACCAGTGATTCCCTTACAGGGGCCGAGGGTTCACCCCTCCACTTT
clone size: NA
V gene: TRBV24-1
D gene: TRBD1
J gene: TRBJ1-6

CDR3 protein: CASSLGRLAGRDTQYF
CDR3 DNA: TGTGCCAGCAGTTTGGGAAGACTAGCAGGGAGAGATACGCAGTATTTT
clone size: NA
V gene: TRBV28
D gene: TRBD2
J gene: TRBJ2-3

CDR3 protein: CASSLTGSSYNEQFF
CDR3 DNA: TGTGCCAGCAGCTTGACGGGTAGCTCCTACAATGAGCAGTTCTTC
clone size: NA
V gene: TRBV5-4
D gene: NA
J gene: TRBJ2-1

CDR3 protein: CASSLTDRGNSGYTF
CDR3 DNA: TGTGCCAGCAGCTTAACCGACAGGGGGAATTCTGGCTACACCTTC
clone size: NA
V gene: TRBV7-2
D gene: TRBD1
J gene: TRBJ1-2

CDR3 protein: CASSPGTDSSYNEQFF
CDR3 DNA: TGCGCCAGCAGCCCAGGGACGGACAGCTCCTACAATGAGCAGTTCTTC
clone size: NA
V gene: TRBV5-1
D gene: NA
J gene: TRBJ2-1

CDR3 protein: CASTQSRELYGYTF
CDR3 DNA: TGTGCCAGCACCCAATCGAGGGAGCTCTATGGCTACACCTTC
clone size: NA
V gene: TRBV6-6
D gene: NA
J gene: TRBJ1-2

CDR3 protein: CATEGNTGELFF
CDR3 DNA: TGTGCCACCGAGGGGAACACCGGGGAGCTGTTTTTT
clone size: NA
V gene: TRBV24-1
D gene: NA
J gene: TRBJ2-2

CDR3 protein: CASSQGWDQPQHF
CDR3 DNA: TGTGCCAGCAGCCAGGGGTGGGATCAGCCCCAGCATTTT
clone size: once
V gene: TRBV7-2
D gene: NA
J gene: TRBJ1-5

CDR3 protein: CASSRGGDSSSYEQYF
CDR3 DNA: TGCGCCAGCAGCCGTGGAGGGGACTCTAGCTCCTACGAGCAGTACTTC
clone size: NA
V gene: TRBV4-1
D gene: NA
J gene: TRBJ2-7

CDR3 protein: CAWSVIYSSSGSGELFF
CDR3 DNA: TGTGCCTGGAGTGTAATCTATTCCTCTAGCGGGAGCGGGGAGCTGTTTTTT
clone size: NA
V gene: TRBV30
D gene: TRBD2
J gene: TRBJ2-2

CDR3 protein: CASSLVGGGTYYGYTF
CDR3 DNA: TGTGCCAGCAGCTTAGTAGGCGGGGGCACTTACTATGGCTACACCTTC
clone size: NA
V gene: TRBV7-2
D gene: NA
J gene: TRBJ1-2

CDR3 protein: CASSLGPGNTIYF
CDR3 DNA: TGTGCCAGCAGCTTGGGCCCGGGAAACACCATATATTTT
clone size: NA
V gene: TRBV11-2
D gene: NA
J gene: TRBJ1-3

CDR3 protein: CASSIDRYGYTF
CDR3 DNA: TGTGCCAGTAGTATCGACAGGTATGGCTACACCTTC
clone size: once
V gene: TRBV19
D gene: NA
J gene: TRBJ1-2

CDR3 protein: CSASTSGQAYGYTF
CDR3 DNA: TGCAGTGCTAGTACCTCCGGACAGGCCTATGGCTACACCTTC
clone size: NA
V gene: TRBV20-1
D gene: TRBD1
J gene: TRBJ1-2

CDR3 protein: CASSLFTDTQYF
CDR3 DNA: TGTGCCAGCAGCCTCTTCACAGATACGCAGTATTTT
clone size: NA
V gene: TRBV14
D gene: NA
J gene: TRBJ2-3

CDR3 protein: CASRSDRGSGGNTEAFF
CDR3 DNA: TGTGCCAGCAGGAGTGACAGGGGGTCGGGAGGGAACACTGAAGCTTTCTTT
clone size: NA
V gene: TRBV5-4
D gene: TRBD1
J gene: TRBJ1-1

CDR3 protein: CASSPQLQSYGYTF
CDR3 DNA: TGTGCCAGCAGCCCTCAACTCCAAAGTTATGGCTACACCTTC
clone size: NA
V gene: TRBV7-8
D gene: NA
J gene: TRBJ1-2

CDR3 protein: CATSGQGGLWTF
CDR3 DNA: TGTGCCACCAGCGGTCAAGGGGGCCTCTGGACCTTC
clone size: NA
V gene: TRBV24-1
D gene: TRBD1
J gene: TRBJ1-2

CDR3 protein: CASSWTQETQYF
CDR3 DNA: TGTGCCAGCAGCTGGACTCAAGAGACCCAGTACTTC
clone size: NA
V gene: TRBV5-4
D gene: NA
J gene: TRBJ2-5

CDR3 protein: CASSVVSGGDTEAFF
CDR3 DNA: TGTGCCAGCAGCGTAGTGTCGGGGGGTGATACTGAAGCTTTCTTT
clone size: NA
V gene: TRBV9
D gene: NA
J gene: TRBJ1-1

CDR3 protein: CASSPSTGGYTF
CDR3 DNA: TGTGCCAGCAGCCCATCGACAGGGGGCTACACCTTC
clone size: NA
V gene: TRBV3-1/TRBV3-2
D gene: TRBD1
J gene: TRBJ1-2

CDR3 protein: CASSLRGRRFYNEQFF
CDR3 DNA: TGCGCCAGCAGCCTCAGGGGACGGCGTTTTTACAATGAGCAGTTCTTC
clone size: few
V gene: TRBV10-1
D gene: NA
J gene: TRBJ2-1

CDR3 protein: CASSQEFSGGASTDTQYF
CDR3 DNA: TGCGCCAGCAGCCAAGAATTTAGCGGGGGGGCTAGCACAGATACGCAGTATTTT
clone size: NA
V gene: TRBV4-3
D gene: TRBD2
J gene: TRBJ2-3

CDR3 protein: CASSRDRAEKLFF
CDR3 DNA: TGTGCCAGCTCAAGGGACAGGGCGGAAAAACTGTTTTTT
clone size: NA
V gene: TRBV18
D gene: TRBD1
J gene: TRBJ1-4

CDR3 protein: CASSRDRRDTQYF
CDR3 DNA: TGTGCCAGCAGCAGGGACAGGAGAGATACGCAGTATTTT
clone size: NA
V gene: TRBV5-6
D gene: TRBD1
J gene: TRBJ2-3

CDR3 protein: CAISRTHRGFHTGELFF
CDR3 DNA: TGTGCCATCAGTAGGACCCACAGGGGCTTTCACACCGGGGAGCTGTTTTTT
clone size: NA
V gene: TRBV10-3
D gene: TRBD1
J gene: TRBJ2-2

CDR3 protein: CASSSLAGGRNEQFF
CDR3 DNA: TGTGCCAGCAGTTCGCTAGCGGGGGGGCGCAATGAGCAGTTCTTC
clone size: NA
V gene: TRBV6-5
D gene: TRBD2
J gene: TRBJ2-1

CDR3 protein: CAWSAGLADTIYF
CDR3 DNA: TGTGCCTGGAGTGCCGGACTGGCGGACACCATATATTTT
clone size: NA
V gene: TRBV30
D gene: NA
J gene: TRBJ1-3

CDR3 protein: CASSHRTEISGNTIYF
CDR3 DNA: TGCGCCAGCAGCCACAGGACTGAAATCTCTGGAAACACCATATATTTT
clone size: NA
V gene: TRBV4-3
D gene: NA
J gene: TRBJ1-3

CDR3 protein: CASSPRAGEGNGYTF
CDR3 DNA: TGCGCCAGCAGCCCTCGGGCGGGGGAAGGAAATGGCTACACCTTC
clone size: NA
V gene: TRBV5-1
D gene: NA
J gene: TRBJ1-2

CDR3 protein: CASSSMDRVGIGELFF
CDR3 DNA: TGTGCCAGCAGCTCCATGGACAGGGTGGGGATCGGGGAGCTGTTTTTT
clone size: NA
V gene: TRBV9
D gene: TRBD1
J gene: TRBJ2-2

CDR3 protein: CASVFGGKLYEQYF
CDR3 DNA: TGTGCCAGCGTTTTCGGGGGGAAGCTCTACGAGCAGTACTTC
clone size: NA
V gene: TRBV5-8
D gene: TRBD2
J gene: TRBJ2-7

CDR3 protein: CATSRPLRGGDSYEQYF
CDR3 DNA: TGTGCCACCAGCAGACCTCTCAGGGGTGGGGACTCCTACGAGCAGTACTTC
clone size: NA
V gene: TRBV15
D gene: NA
J gene: TRBJ2-7

CDR3 protein: CASARGVDNSPLHF
CDR3 DNA: TGTGCCAGCGCTCGGGGAGTAGATAATTCACCCCTCCACTTT
clone size: NA
V gene: TRBV9
D gene: NA
J gene: TRBJ1-6

CDR3 protein: CASSRTALSYNSPLHF
CDR3 DNA: TGTGCCAGCAGTCGGACAGCCTTATCCTATAATTCACCCCTCCACTTT
clone size: once
V gene: TRBV2
D gene: NA
J gene: TRBJ1-6

CDR3 protein: CASSYSNARSNEQFF
CDR3 DNA: TGTGCCAGCAGTTACTCGAATGCTAGAAGTAATGAGCAGTTCTTC
clone size: NA
V gene: TRBV6-2/TRBV6-3
D gene: NA
J gene: TRBJ2-1

CDR3 protein: CASSGLAGGSYNEQFF
CDR3 DNA: TGTGCCAGCTCAGGGCTAGCGGGGGGCTCCTACAATGAGCAGTTCTTC
clone size: once
V gene: TRBV18
D gene: TRBD2
J gene: TRBJ2-1

CDR3 protein: CASSFSGTSTDTQYF
CDR3 DNA: TGTGCCAGCAGCTTTAGCGGAACGAGCACAGATACGCAGTATTTT
clone size: NA
V gene: TRBV6-2/TRBV6-3
D gene: NA
J gene: TRBJ2-3

CDR3 protein: CASSMPGSGNTIYF
CDR3 DNA: TGTGCCAGCAGTATGCCCGGCTCTGGAAACACCATATATTTT
clone size: NA
V gene: TRBV7-8
D gene: NA
J gene: TRBJ1-3

CDR3 protein: CASSPTSGGADTQYF
CDR3 DNA: TGTGCCAGCAGCCCTACTAGCGGGGGCGCAGATACGCAGTATTTT
clone size: once
V gene: TRBV5-4
D gene: TRBD2
J gene: TRBJ2-3

CDR3 protein: CASSQGGLSGANVLTF
CDR3 DNA: TGTGCCAGCAGCCAAGGAGGGTTGTCTGGGGCCAACGTCCTGACTTTC
clone size: NA
V gene: TRBV3-1/TRBV3-2
D gene: NA
J gene: TRBJ2-6

CDR3 protein: CASSGTSGGPYTGELFF
CDR3 DNA: TGTGCCAGCAGCGGGACTAGCGGGGGCCCCTACACCGGGGAGCTGTTTTTT
clone size: NA
V gene: TRBV9
D gene: TRBD2
J gene: TRBJ2-2

CDR3 protein: CASRDRGYVGEKLFF
CDR3 DNA: TGTGCCAGCAGGGACAGGGGGTATGTAGGAGAAAAACTGTTTTTT
clone size: NA
V gene: TRBV2
D gene: TRBD1
J gene: TRBJ1-4

CDR3 protein: CASSATGNTEAFF
CDR3 DNA: TGTGCCAGCAGCGCAACAGGGAACACTGAAGCTTTCTTT
clone size: NA
V gene: TRBV7-2
D gene: NA
J gene: TRBJ1-1

CDR3 protein: CASSFGTSLPETQYF
CDR3 DNA: TGTGCCAGCAGCTTCGGGACTAGCCTCCCGGAGACCCAGTACTTC
clone size: once
V gene: TRBV11-2
D gene: TRBD2
J gene: TRBJ2-5

CDR3 protein: CASSLGTSGGPSTDTQYF
CDR3 DNA: TGTGCCAGCAGCTTGGGGACTAGCGGGGGGCCGAGCACAGATACGCAGTATTTT
clone size: NA
V gene: TRBV5-6
D gene: TRBD2
J gene: TRBJ2-3

CDR3 protein: CSVAGTGQLSYEQYF
CDR3 DNA: TGCAGCGTTGCGGGGACAGGGCAACTCTCCTACGAGCAGTACTTC
clone size: NA
V gene: TRBV29-1
D gene: TRBD1
J gene: TRBJ2-7

CDR3 protein: CASSQDLSDFNEKLFF
CDR3 DNA: TGCGCCAGCAGCCAAGATCTATCAGACTTTAATGAAAAACTGTTTTTT
clone size: once
V gene: TRBV4-3
D gene: NA
J gene: TRBJ1-4

CDR3 protein: CAWRGSGTEAFF
CDR3 DNA: TGTGCCTGGAGGGGGAGCGGGACTGAAGCTTTCTTT
clone size: NA
V gene: TRBV30
D gene: NA
J gene: TRBJ1-1

CDR3 protein: CASSLAGQLGYTF
CDR3 DNA: TGTGCCAGCAGCCTGGCCGGACAGTTGGGCTACACCTTC
clone size: once
V gene: TRBV3-1/TRBV3-2
D gene: NA
J gene: TRBJ1-2

CDR3 protein: CASSREGRNSHLYEQYF
CDR3 DNA: TGTGCCAGCAGCAGGGAGGGGCGGAATTCACACCTCTACGAGCAGTACTTC
clone size: NA
V gene: TRBV5-6
D gene: TRBD2
J gene: TRBJ2-7

CDR3 protein: CASSSIAGVGDTQYF
CDR3 DNA: TGCGCCAGCAGTTCTATAGCGGGGGTGGGAGATACGCAGTATTTT
clone size: NA
V gene: TRBV10-1
D gene: TRBD2
J gene: TRBJ2-3

CDR3 protein: CASSLGQMNTEAFF
CDR3 DNA: TGTGCCAGCAGCTTGGGACAGATGAACACTGAAGCTTTCTTT
clone size: NA
V gene: TRBV11-2
D gene: TRBD1
J gene: TRBJ1-1

CDR3 protein: CATSLKRYNEQFF
CDR3 DNA: TGTGCCACCAGCTTGAAGAGGTACAATGAGCAGTTCTTC
clone size: once
V gene: TRBV15
D gene: NA
J gene: TRBJ2-1

CDR3 protein: CASSLQTQETQYF
CDR3 DNA: TGCGCCAGCAGCTTGCAGACTCAAGAGACCCAGTACTTC
clone size: NA
V gene: TRBV5-1
D gene: NA
J gene: TRBJ2-5

CDR3 protein: CASSHDTGTGELFF
CDR3 DNA: TGCGCCAGCAGCCATGATACAGGAACCGGGGAGCTGTTTTTT
clone size: NA
V gene: TRBV4-1
D gene: NA
J gene: TRBJ2-2